This entry lists 32 T cell receptor beta chains sequenced from one sample in a study of vaccination and CD4 T cells after COVID-19. Cultured CD4+ T-cell DNA underwent Oncomine TCR Beta short-read sequencing. TCRdb fed the PCR reads into MiXCR, producing one record per CDR3 protein. The data show 11,000 to 15,000 distinct CDR3 sequences, around two fifths seen once. The treatment is: roughly 10-day PBMC culture with coronavirus spike peptide pools or control peptides (ViraFEST assay). Antigen specificity for these receptors is unknown. Sequencing was performed on cultured CD4+ T cells from blood. The receptor set was obtained from a human donor with COVID-19.

J is TRBJ1-5 and V is TRBV7-6; TRBD1 matches at 8 bases. This CDR3 comprises 15 residues. Germline CDR1 and CDR2: SGHVS and FNYEAQ. J lost 3 bases, V lost 1 base, and 2 bases had no gene match. DNA of the CDR3: TGTGCCAGCAGCTTAGGGACAGGGCTCAATCAGCCCCAGCATTTT. This sequence encodes CASSLGTGLNQPQHF.

The genes are TRBV21-1 and TRBJ1-2; no DNA check was done on the table's D call, TRBD1. TRBV21-1 is recorded as a pseudogene. CDR3 length: 15 amino acids. The CDR3 spells CASSKERGPGYGYTF. The DNA for the CDR3 is TGTGCCAGCAGCAAAGAGAGGGGCCCGGGCTATGGCTACACCTTC.

This chain's CDR3 is CASSPRGWYGYTF. The CDR3 DNA is TGTGCCAGCAGCCCGAGGGGGTGGTATGGCTACACCTTC. The rearrangement links TRBV12-3 or TRBV12-4 to TRBJ1-2, with D tentatively TRBD1 (6 bases). The V and J ends lost 6 bases and 5 bases respectively, with 13 bases between them. CDR3 length equals 13 residues.

This clonotype was detected only a few times. The chain is built from TRBV10-2 and TRBJ1-5, with no clear D. The V gene's germline CDR1 is WSHSY and CDR2 SAAADI. The CDR3 covers 14 residues. V lost 5 bases and J lost 6, with 14 bases in between. CDR3 coding DNA: TGCGCCAGCAGTCCCCCAGGATCGAGTCAGCCCCAGCATTTT. Protein product: CASSPPGSSQPQHF.

This clonotype was detected a few times. The gene calls are TRBV18 and TRBJ2-2, with 7 bases lining up with TRBD1. J gave up 0 bases and V 6 bases, and 4 bases lay outside the gene matches. The CDR3 length is 15 residues. Germline CDR1 KGHSH, CDR2 LQKENI. The DNA of the CDR3 is TGTGCCAGCTCCCCGACAGGGACGAACACCGGGGAGCTGTTTTTT. The encoded protein is CASSPTGTNTGELFF. The full variable domain, with the rest looked up from reference TRBV18 and TRBJ2-2, is NAGVMQNPRHLVRRRGQEARLRCSPMKGHSHVYWYRQLPEEGLKFMVYLQKENIIDESGMPKERFSAEFPKEGPSILRIQQVVRGDSAAYFCASSPTGTNTGELFFGEGSRLTVL.

V and J are TRBV25-1 and TRBJ1-2, with D perhaps TRBD1 (5 bases). Trimming stripped 2 bases from V and 5 bases from J, with 6 bases between. Germline V gives CDR1 MGHDK, CDR2 SYGVNS. This CDR3 contains 12 residues. In DNA, the CDR3 is TGTGCCAGCAGTGAACAGGGATATGGCTACACCTTC. It translates to CASSEQGYGYTF.

The V gene is TRBV15, the J gene TRBJ1-5; D ambiguous. The CDR3 covers 15 residues. The V gene's germline CDR1 is LNHNV and CDR2 YYDKDF (reference sequence). The V end lost 0 bases, the J end lost 7 bases, and 13 bases lay between the germline ends. CDR3 region: CATSRDNEVGQPQHF. For the CDR3, the DNA is TGTGCCACCAGCAGAGATAACGAGGTAGGGCAGCCCCAGCATTTT.

This chain uses TRBV6-2 or TRBV6-3 with TRBJ2-5, with 10 bases that match TRBD2. Germline lookup yields CDR1 MNHEY and CDR2 SVGEGT. V shed 3 bases and J 3 bases; nucleotides not matched to a gene: 4. This CDR3 is built from 15 residues. CDR3 DNA sequence: TGTGCCAGCAGTTATAGCGGGGGGAGGGAAGAGACCCAGTACTTC. This gives the protein CASSYSGGREETQYF.

The chain joins TRBV7-8 to TRBJ2-7, with unresolved D. V lost 1 base, J lost 3 bases, and 16 bases lay in between. Germline CDR1 reads SGHVS; CDR2 reads FQNEAQ. The CDR3 contains 16 residues. CDR3 in DNA: TGTGCCAGCAGCTTAGAAGCAGCCTCGCTAAACTACGAGCAGTACTTC. It encodes CASSLEAASLNYEQYF.

The CDR3 protein is CASSFPQGGPLQSYEQYF. In DNA, the CDR3 is TGTGCCAGCAGTTTTCCCCAGGGCGGTCCACTTCAATCCTACGAGCAGTACTTC. The chain recombines TRBV7-9 with TRBJ2-7; D may be TRBD1 (5 bases). CDR3 size: 18 residues. V lost 6 bases and J 1 base, leaving 25 bases between the germline ends. Per germline, CDR1 SEHNR and CDR2 FQNEAQ (reference sequence).

The V and J genes are TRBV6-1 and TRBJ2-7, with 7 bases identical to TRBD1. The length of the CDR3 is 14 residues. Looked up from germline, CDR1 is MNHNS and CDR2 is SASEGT. Losses at the gene ends were 5 bases for V and 2 bases for J; bases not matched to a gene: 6. The CDR3 DNA sequence: TGTGCCAGCAGTCTAGGGACAGTAGCCTACGAGCAGTACTTC. Translating gives CASSLGTVAYEQYF.

This clonotype came up a few times. The CDR3 nucleotides read TGTGCCAGTAGTATACAAGGGCCAAATCAGCCCCAGCATTTT. As protein: CASSIQGPNQPQHF. V gene TRBV19 combines with J gene TRBJ1-5; D is ambiguous. Germline assignment: CDR1 LNHDA and CDR2 SQIVND (reference sequence). The CDR3 extends over 14 amino acids. V shed 2 bases and J shed 4 bases, with 9 bases lying between them.

The chain carries TRBV19 and TRBJ1-3, with D uncertain. The CDR3 spans 16 residues. Per the germline V gene, CDR1 is LNHDA and CDR2 is SQIVND (reference sequence). V lost 3 bases, J lost 0 bases, and 12 bases lay in between. CDR3 sequence reads: CASSIGLLGSGNTIYF. CDR3 DNA sequence: TGTGCCAGTAGTATTGGACTACTAGGCTCTGGAAACACCATATATTTT. Full variable domain (outside the CDR3, taken from reference TRBV19 and TRBJ1-3): DGGITQSPKYLFRKEGQNVTLSCEQNLNHDAMYWYRQDPGQGLRLIYYSQIVNDFQKGDIAEGYSVSREKKESFPLTVTSAQKNPTAFYLCASSIGLLGSGNTIYFGEGSWLTVV.

This clonotype turned up a few times. The rearrangement uses TRBV6-1 and TRBJ2-5, with D hard to call. V gave up 8 bases and J gave up 4 bases, with 8 bases separating them. Germline CDR1 reads MNHNS; CDR2 reads SASEGT. The CDR3 runs 11 residues. Here the CDR3 reads CASQTRETQYF. CDR3 in DNA: TGTGCCAGCCAAACTCGAGAGACCCAGTACTTC.

V gene TRBV18 combines with J gene TRBJ2-7; D may match TRBD1 or TRBD2 (5 bases each). CDR3 length equals 15 residues. Germline V CDR1 and CDR2: KGHSH, LQKENI. Between the trimmed V and J ends, which lost 3 bases and 6 bases, there was a span of 18 bases. CDR3 DNA sequence: TGTGCCAGCTCACCGCCGGGACCCAGGGCGGGCGAGCAGTACTTC. Translating gives CASSPPGPRAGEQYF. The full variable domain, with the rest looked up from reference TRBV18 and TRBJ2-7, is NAGVMQNPRHLVRRRGQEARLRCSPMKGHSHVYWYRQLPEEGLKFMVYLQKENIIDESGMPKERFSAEFPKEGPSILRIQQVVRGDSAAYFCASSPPGPRAGEQYFGPGTRLTVT.

The chain links TRBV24-1 to TRBJ2-1; D perhaps matches TRBD2 (6 bases). Trimming took off 6 bases at V and 7 bases at J, with 12 bases between the two ends. CDR1 and CDR2 from the germline V gene are KGHDR and SFDVKD. This CDR3 contains 13 residues. The CDR3 DNA is TGTGCCACCAGTATAGGAGGGTCTAATGAGCAGTTCTTC. Amino acid sequence: CATSIGGSNEQFF.

This clonotype has just a few counts. V gene TRBV30 combines with J gene TRBJ1-2; no firm D call. This CDR3 has 13 amino acids. CDR1 is GTSNPN and CDR2 is SVGIG in the germline V gene (reference sequence). Trimming took off 0 bases at V and 6 bases at J, with 11 bases between the two ends. The CDR3 region is CAWSVSGGHGYTF. Written as DNA, the CDR3 is TGTGCCTGGAGTGTTTCGGGAGGCCATGGCTACACCTTC.

In this sample, this clonotype turned up once. The chain couples TRBV10-2 to TRBJ1-6, with TRBD1 matching 10 bases. The V gene's germline CDR1 is WSHSY and CDR2 SAAADI. This CDR3 comprises 14 residues. The V gene end was trimmed by 5 bases and the J gene end by 9 bases; junction bases not matched to a gene: 4. The DNA of the CDR3 is TGCGCCAGCAGTAACCGGGACAGGGGTTCACCCCTCCACTTT. This translates into CASSNRDRGSPLHF.

The V call is TRBV7-9, the J call TRBJ1-1; TRBD1 agrees at 9 bases. Germline-derived CDR1 and CDR2 are SEHNR and FQNEAQ (reference sequence). The CDR3 loop spans 14 amino acids. Trimming at V came to 1 base and at J to 3 bases, leaving 0 bases not matched to a gene. The chain's CDR3 is CASSLGQGDTEAFF. DNA for the CDR3: TGTGCCAGCAGCTTAGGACAGGGGGACACTGAAGCTTTCTTT. The full variable domain, in which reference TRBV7-9 and TRBJ1-1 provide the parts outside the CDR3, is DTGVSQNPRHKITKRGQNVTFRCDPISEHNRLYWYRQTLGQGPEFLTYFQNEAQLEKSRLLSDRFSAERPKGSFSTLEIQRTEQGDSAMYLCASSLGQGDTEAFFGQGTRLTVV.

This chain links TRBV30 with TRBJ2-3, with D possibly called TRBD1 or TRBD2 (5 bases each). V was shortened by 3 bases and J by 4 bases, with 17 bases between the two germline ends. CDR3 length: 15 amino acids. CDR1 and CDR2 (germline): GTSNPN, SVGIG (reference sequence). CDR3 region: CAWSRREGRADTQYF. CDR3 DNA: TGTGCCTGGAGCCGGAGAGAGGGACGGGCAGATACGCAGTATTTT.

This chain uses TRBV12-3 or TRBV12-4 with TRBJ1-1; D unresolved. Trimming took off 0 bases at V and 6 bases at J, with 11 bases between the two ends. The CDR3 runs to 14 residues. CDR3 sequence: CASSLAVRGPEAFF. The CDR3 DNA reads TGTGCCAGCAGTTTAGCCGTCCGAGGTCCTGAAGCTTTCTTT.

This chain connects TRBV6-1 to TRBJ2-7; D is undetermined. The V end was cut by 2 bases, the J end by 2 bases, with 13 bases between. Germline assignment: CDR1 MNHNS and CDR2 SASEGT. CDR3 length: 15 amino acids. CDR3: CASSEFSSSPYEQYF. The CDR3 DNA sequence: TGTGCCAGCAGTGAATTCTCATCGAGTCCCTACGAGCAGTACTTC.

The V and J genes are TRBV19 and TRBJ2-5; 13 bases agree with TRBD2. Trimming removed 7 bases from V and 5 bases from J; junction bases left unmatched: 4. The CDR3 has 14 amino acids. Germline loops: CDR1 LNHDA, CDR2 SQIVND (reference sequence). Written as DNA, the CDR3 is TGTGCCAGTACAGCGACTAGCGGGGGGGAGACCCAGTACTTC. Its translation is CASTATSGGETQYF.

This chain joins TRBV19 and TRBJ2-5, with TRBD2 identical over 8 bases. CDR1 is LNHDA and CDR2 is SQIVND in the germline V gene (reference sequence). This CDR3 is 13 amino acids long. V lost 7 bases and J lost 2; bases outside the gene matches: 3. CDR3 in amino acids: CASKRGPQETQYF. The CDR3 bases are TGTGCCAGTAAGCGGGGGCCACAAGAGACCCAGTACTTC. The full variable domain, its missing parts supplied by reference TRBV19 and TRBJ2-5, is DGGITQSPKYLFRKEGQNVTLSCEQNLNHDAMYWYRQDPGQGLRLIYYSQIVNDFQKGDIAEGYSVSREKKESFPLTVTSAQKNPTAFYLCASKRGPQETQYFGPGTRLLVL.

The chain recombines TRBV7-3 with TRBJ2-3; D ambiguous. V was trimmed by 5 bases and J by 0 bases, leaving 6 bases between them. This CDR3 has 13 amino acids. Germline lookup yields CDR1 SGHTA and CDR2 FQGTGA. The DNA of the CDR3 is TGTGCCAGCAGCCACGGGAGCACAGATACGCAGTATTTT. This sequence encodes CASSHGSTDTQYF.

This clonotype was seen more than once but under ten times. Germline and junction disagree at one end, which may indicate a read error. CDR3 residues: CASSLIEAGAGELFF. The DNA for the CDR3 is TGTGCTAGCAGCTTAATAGAAGCGGGGGCCGGGGAGCTGTTTTTT. This chain joins TRBV7-7 and TRBJ2-2, with 8 positions matching TRBD2. This CDR3 is 15 amino acids long. CDR1 SSHAT and CDR2 FNYEAQ come from the germline V gene (reference sequence).

This chain connects TRBV7-2 to TRBJ1-2, with TRBD1 identical over 7 bases. The germline gives CDR1 SGHTA, CDR2 FQGNSA. The CDR3 consists of 15 residues. V trimming: 11 bases; J trimming: 3 bases; junction bases outside the gene matches: 15. CDR3 in amino acids: CAGGGGAETYYGYTF. The CDR3, as DNA: TGTGCCGGAGGAGGGGGCGCGGAGACTTACTATGGCTACACCTTC.

The V and J genes are TRBV6-1 and TRBJ2-5, with unresolved D. The germline gives CDR1 MNHNS, CDR2 SASEGT. This CDR3 spans 14 amino acids. Trimming took 10 bases from V and 3 from J, leaving 18 bases between them. CDR3 in amino acids: CATSRSSVEETQYF. CDR3 DNA: TGTGCCACCTCTAGATCGAGTGTTGAAGAGACCCAGTACTTC.

This chain joins TRBV19 and TRBJ1-6; TRBD1 matches at 10 bases. The CDR3 contains 18 residues. V lost 0 bases, J lost 8 bases, and 10 bases stayed unmatched. Germline V gives CDR1 LNHDA, CDR2 SQIVND (reference sequence). The DNA for the CDR3 is TGTGCCAGTAGTATAGACCCGACCGGGACAGGGGTTGATTCACCCCTCCACTTT. This gives the protein CASSIDPTGTGVDSPLHF. Supplemented by reference TRBV19 and TRBJ1-6, the full variable domain reads DGGITQSPKYLFRKEGQNVTLSCEQNLNHDAMYWYRQDPGQGLRLIYYSQIVNDFQKGDIAEGYSVSREKKESFPLTVTSAQKNPTAFYLCASSIDPTGTGVDSPLHFGNGTRLTVT.

The chain uses TRBV12-3 or TRBV12-4 and TRBJ2-7, with 8 bases matching TRBD1. This CDR3 has 14 amino acids. V dropped 3 bases and J dropped 4; count of bases not matched to a gene: 5. The DNA of the CDR3 is TGTGCCAGCAGTTTTTCCGGGACAGGATACGAGCAGTACTTC. Translating gives CASSFSGTGYEQYF.

This clonotype is medium-sized (0.01 to 0.1%). The chain uses TRBV9 and TRBJ2-3; the match to TRBD2 covers 9 bases. The J segment lost 4 bases and the V segment lost 3 bases, leaving 6 bases of the junction unmatched. Germline CDR1 SGDLS, CDR2 YYNGEE. The CDR3 covers 15 residues. The DNA of the CDR3 is TGTGCCAGCAGCGCCCGCGGGGGGGCAGCAGATACGCAGTATTTT. This sequence encodes CASSARGGAADTQYF.

In this sample, this clonotype turned up a few times. This chain uses TRBV20-1 with TRBJ1-6; 7 nucleotides match TRBD1. The CDR3 contains 14 residues. The J segment lost 7 bases and the V segment lost 7 bases, leaving 10 bases of the junction unmatched. In germline, CDR1 is DFQATT, CDR2 SNEGSKA (reference sequence). The CDR3 region has the DNA TGCAGTGTAGACCCGGGACAGAAGAATTCACCCCTCCACTTT. Amino acid sequence: CSVDPGQKNSPLHF.